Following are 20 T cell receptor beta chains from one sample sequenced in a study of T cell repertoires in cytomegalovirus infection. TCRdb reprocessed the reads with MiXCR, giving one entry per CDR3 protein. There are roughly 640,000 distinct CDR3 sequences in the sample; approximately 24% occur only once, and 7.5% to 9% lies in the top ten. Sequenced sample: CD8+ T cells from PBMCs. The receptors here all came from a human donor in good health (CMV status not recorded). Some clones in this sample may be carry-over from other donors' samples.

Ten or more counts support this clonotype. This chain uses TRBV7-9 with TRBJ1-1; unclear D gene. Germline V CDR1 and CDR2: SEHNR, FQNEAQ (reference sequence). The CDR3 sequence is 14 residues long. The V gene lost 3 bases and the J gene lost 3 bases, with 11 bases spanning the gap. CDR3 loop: CASSFYPVDTEAFF. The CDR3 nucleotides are TGTGCCAGCAGCTTTTATCCGGTGGACACTGAAGCTTTCTTT.

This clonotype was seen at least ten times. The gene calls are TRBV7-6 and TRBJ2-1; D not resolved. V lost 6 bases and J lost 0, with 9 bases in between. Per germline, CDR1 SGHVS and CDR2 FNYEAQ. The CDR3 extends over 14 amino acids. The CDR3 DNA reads TGTGCCAGCAGTCCTCTGAGCTCCTACAATGAGCAGTTCTTC. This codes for CASSPLSSYNEQFF.

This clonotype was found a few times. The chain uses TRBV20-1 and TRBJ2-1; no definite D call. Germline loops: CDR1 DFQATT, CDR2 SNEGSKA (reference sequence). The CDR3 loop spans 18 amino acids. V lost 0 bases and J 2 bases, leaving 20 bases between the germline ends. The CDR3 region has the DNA TGCAGTGCTAGAGATCTTGGGCAGACGAGCAAAACCTACAATGAGCAGTTCTTC. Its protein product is CSARDLGQTSKTYNEQFF.

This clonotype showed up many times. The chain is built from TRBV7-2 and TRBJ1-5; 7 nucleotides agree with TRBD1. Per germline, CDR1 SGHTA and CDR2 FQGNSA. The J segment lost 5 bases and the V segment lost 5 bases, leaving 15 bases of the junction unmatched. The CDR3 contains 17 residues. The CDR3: CASSPQTRQGRDQPQHF. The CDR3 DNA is TGTGCCAGCAGCCCCCAAACCCGACAGGGCAGAGATCAGCCCCAGCATTTT.

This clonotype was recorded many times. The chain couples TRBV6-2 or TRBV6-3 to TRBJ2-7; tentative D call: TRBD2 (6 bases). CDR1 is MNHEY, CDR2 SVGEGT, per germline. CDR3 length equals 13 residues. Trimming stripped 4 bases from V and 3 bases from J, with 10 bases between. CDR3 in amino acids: CASSWGTDYEQYV. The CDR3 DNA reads TGTGCCAGCAGTTGGGGGACTGACTACGAGCAGTACGTC.

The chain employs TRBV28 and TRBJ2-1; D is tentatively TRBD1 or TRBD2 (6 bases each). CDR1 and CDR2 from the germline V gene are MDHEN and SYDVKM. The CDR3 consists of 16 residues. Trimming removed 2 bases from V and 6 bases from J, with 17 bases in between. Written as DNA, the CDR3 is TGTGCCAGCAGTTTAAGCGAGGAGGGGGTTCTCAATGAGCAGTTCTTC. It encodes CASSLSEEGVLNEQFF.

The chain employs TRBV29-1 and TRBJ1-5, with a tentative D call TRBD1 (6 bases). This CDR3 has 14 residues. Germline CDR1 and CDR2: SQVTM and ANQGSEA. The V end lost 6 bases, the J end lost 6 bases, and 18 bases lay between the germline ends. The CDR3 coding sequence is TGCAGCGTCGTCTGGGGGGCGCATGGTCAGCCCCAGCATTTT. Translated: CSVVWGAHGQPQHF.

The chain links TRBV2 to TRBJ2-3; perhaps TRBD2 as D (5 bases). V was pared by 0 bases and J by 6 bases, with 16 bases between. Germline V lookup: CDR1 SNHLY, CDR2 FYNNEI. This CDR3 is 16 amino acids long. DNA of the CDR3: TGTGCCAGCAGTGAAGCGCAGGACCCGAGGGTTGATACGCAGTATTTT. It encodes CASSEAQDPRVDTQYF.

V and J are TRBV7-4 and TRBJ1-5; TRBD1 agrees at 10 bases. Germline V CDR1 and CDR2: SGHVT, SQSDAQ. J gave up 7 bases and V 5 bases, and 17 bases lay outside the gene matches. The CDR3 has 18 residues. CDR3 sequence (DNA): TGTGCCAGCAGCGGCGAGCCCTGGACAGGGGGTTTCGGCCAGCCCCAGCATTTT. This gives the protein CASSGEPWTGGFGQPQHF.

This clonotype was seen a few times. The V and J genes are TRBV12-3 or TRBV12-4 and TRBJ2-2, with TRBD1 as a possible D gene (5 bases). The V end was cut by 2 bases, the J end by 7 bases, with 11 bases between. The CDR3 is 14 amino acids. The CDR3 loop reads CASSLKGIVGELFF. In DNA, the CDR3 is TGTGCCAGCAGTTTAAAGGGGATCGTCGGGGAGCTGTTTTTT.

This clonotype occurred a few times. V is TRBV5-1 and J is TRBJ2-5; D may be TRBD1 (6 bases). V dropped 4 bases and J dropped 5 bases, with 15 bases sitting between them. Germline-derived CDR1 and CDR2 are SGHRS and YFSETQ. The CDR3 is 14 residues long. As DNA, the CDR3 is TGCGCCAGCAGCCCCAGGGGCTTGGTGGAGACCCAGTACTTC. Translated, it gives CASSPRGLVETQYF.

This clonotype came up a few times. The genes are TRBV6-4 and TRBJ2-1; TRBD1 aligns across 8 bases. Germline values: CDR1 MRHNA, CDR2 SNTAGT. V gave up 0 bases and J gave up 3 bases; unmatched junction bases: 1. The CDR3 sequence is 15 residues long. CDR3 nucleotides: TGTGCCAGCAGTGACTCGGGACAGGACTACAATGAGCAGTTCTTC. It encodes CASSDSGQDYNEQFF.

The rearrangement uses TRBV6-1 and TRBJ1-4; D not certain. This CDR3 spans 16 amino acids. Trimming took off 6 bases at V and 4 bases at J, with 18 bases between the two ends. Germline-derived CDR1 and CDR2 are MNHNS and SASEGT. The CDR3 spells CASRGQSTANNEKLFF. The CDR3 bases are TGTGCCAGCAGGGGCCAATCTACGGCGAATAATGAAAAACTGTTTTTT.

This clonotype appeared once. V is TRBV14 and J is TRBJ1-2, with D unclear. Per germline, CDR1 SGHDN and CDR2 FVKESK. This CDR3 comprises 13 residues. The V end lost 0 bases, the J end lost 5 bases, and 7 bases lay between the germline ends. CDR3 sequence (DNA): TGTGCCAGCAGCCAAGACCCACGGTATGGCTACACCTTC. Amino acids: CASSQDPRYGYTF.

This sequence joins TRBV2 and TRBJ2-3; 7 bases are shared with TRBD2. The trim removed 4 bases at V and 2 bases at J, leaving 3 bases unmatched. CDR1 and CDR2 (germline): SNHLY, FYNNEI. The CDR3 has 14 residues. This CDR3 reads CASSARGFTDTQYF. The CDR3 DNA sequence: TGTGCCAGCAGTGCGCGGGGGTTCACAGATACGCAGTATTTT.

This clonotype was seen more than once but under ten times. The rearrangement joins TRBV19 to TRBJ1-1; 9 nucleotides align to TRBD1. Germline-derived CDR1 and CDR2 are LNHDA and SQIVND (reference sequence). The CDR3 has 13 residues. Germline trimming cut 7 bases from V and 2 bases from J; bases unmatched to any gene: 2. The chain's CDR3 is CASITGGNTEAFF. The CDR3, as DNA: TGTGCCAGTATTACAGGGGGCAACACTGAAGCTTTCTTT.

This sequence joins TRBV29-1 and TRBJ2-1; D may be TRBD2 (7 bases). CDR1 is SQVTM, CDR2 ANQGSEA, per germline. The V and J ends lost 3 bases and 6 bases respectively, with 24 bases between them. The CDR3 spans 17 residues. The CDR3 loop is CSVEWASGAGGSNEQFF. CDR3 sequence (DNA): TGCAGCGTTGAGTGGGCCTCGGGGGCCGGGGGGTCCAATGAGCAGTTCTTC.

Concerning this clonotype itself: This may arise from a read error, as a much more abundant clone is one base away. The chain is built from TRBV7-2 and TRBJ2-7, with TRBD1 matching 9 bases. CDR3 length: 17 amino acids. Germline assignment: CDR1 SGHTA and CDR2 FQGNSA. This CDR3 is CSSSLFSTGQGDDEQYF. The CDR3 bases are TGTTCCAGCAGCTTATTTTCTACGGGACAGGGAGACGACGAGCAGTACTTC.

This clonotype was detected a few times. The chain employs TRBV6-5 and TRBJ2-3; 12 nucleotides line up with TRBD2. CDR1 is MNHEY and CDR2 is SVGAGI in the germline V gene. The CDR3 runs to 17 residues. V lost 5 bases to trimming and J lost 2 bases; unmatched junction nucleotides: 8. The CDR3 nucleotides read TGTGCCAGCAGTACACCTAGACTAGCGGGGGACACAGATACGCAGTATTTT. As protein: CASSTPRLAGDTDTQYF.

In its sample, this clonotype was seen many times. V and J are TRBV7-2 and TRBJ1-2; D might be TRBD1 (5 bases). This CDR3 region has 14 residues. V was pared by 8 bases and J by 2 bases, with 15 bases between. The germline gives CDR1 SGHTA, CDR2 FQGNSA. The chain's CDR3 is CASRRADRNYGYTF. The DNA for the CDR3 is TGTGCCAGCCGAAGGGCAGACAGAAACTATGGCTACACCTTC.